This passage covers 32 T cell receptor beta chains from one sample sequenced in a study of Graves' ophthalmopathy and Graves' hyperthyroidism. Amplifying from RNA transcripts, the study obtained TCR beta CDR3 regions. A first-round RT-PCR used HTBI primers, followed by a second-round multiplex PCR. A single record per CDR3 protein comes from TCRdb applying MiXCR to the multiplex PCR reads. Among roughly 500,000 distinct CDR3 sequences listed, approximately 14% were seen once. Input material: blood. Receptor source: a woman in her 30s with Graves' ophthalmopathy.

This clonotype was observed at least ten times. The rearrangement uses TRBV9 and TRBJ1-2; 8 bases are a match to TRBD1. From germline, CDR1 is SGDLS and CDR2 YYNGEE. V trimming: 0 bases; J trimming: 0 bases; junction bases outside the gene matches: 4. The CDR3 covers 16 residues. In nucleotides, the CDR3 is TGTGCCAGCAGCGTAGGGGGACAGGTAGCTAACTATGGCTACACCTTC. This encodes CASSVGGQVANYGYTF. Variable domain in full (rest from reference TRBV9 and TRBJ1-2): DSGVTQTPKHLITATGQRVTLRCSPRSGDLSVYWYQQSLDQGLQFLIQYYNGEERAKGNILERFSAQQFPDLHSELNLSSLELGDSALYFCASSVGGQVANYGYTFGSGTRLTVV.

This clonotype was counted many times. This rearrangement joins TRBV6-5 to TRBJ2-7; 7 nucleotides align to TRBD2. V was clipped by 2 bases and J by 2 bases; unmatched bases: 9. The CDR3 consists of 16 residues. Germline V CDR1 and CDR2: MNHEY, SVGAGI. The CDR3 bases are TGTGCCAGCAGTTACCGCCTTGAGGGAGGGCCCTACGAGCAGTACTTC. It is translated as CASSYRLEGGPYEQYF.

This clonotype was seen repeatedly, ten times or more. A much larger clone is a single base away; this may be a read error. This chain uses TRBV15 with TRBJ1-1; no reliable D call. V was trimmed by 0 bases and J by 1 base, leaving 3 bases between them. The CDR3 length is 13 residues. Germline assignment: CDR1 LNHNV and CDR2 YYDKDF (reference sequence). This CDR3 reads CATSREPNTEAFF. Here the CDR3 DNA reads TGTGCCACCAGCAGAGAACCGAACACTGAAGCTTTCTTT.

The V call is TRBV6-2 or TRBV6-3, the J call TRBJ2-1, with 8 bases lining up with TRBD2. The CDR3 loop spans 17 amino acids. V trimming: 1 base; J trimming: 7 bases; junction bases outside the gene matches: 12. The germline V gene has CDR1 MNHEY and CDR2 SVGEGT. The CDR3, as DNA: TGTGCCAGCAGTTACTACTGGACTAGCAAGCGCATGAATGAGCAGTTCTTC. This gives the protein CASSYYWTSKRMNEQFF.

The chain links TRBV11-1 to TRBJ1-2; tentatively, D is TRBD1 (6 bases). This CDR3 region has 17 residues. CDR1 is SGHAT and CDR2 is FQDESV in the germline V gene (reference sequence). Trimming pared 4 bases from V and 4 bases from J, leaving 22 bases between. The CDR3 DNA follows: TGTGCCAGCAGCTCAAACCGGGACATCGGAGGGGGCTATGGCTACACCTTC. It is translated as CASSSNRDIGGGYGYTF. The full variable domain, with the rest looked up from reference TRBV11-1 and TRBJ1-2, is EAEVAQSPRYKITEKSQAVAFWCDPISGHATLYWYRQILGQGPELLVQFQDESVVDDSQLPKDRFSAERLKGVDSTLKIQPAELGDSAMYLCASSSNRDIGGGYGYTFGSGTRLTVV.

This clonotype was detected ten times or more. The genes are TRBV11-2 and TRBJ2-7; 7 bases match TRBD1. V gave up 5 bases and J gave up 5 bases; unmatched junction bases: 12. Germline values: CDR1 SGHAT, CDR2 FQNNGV. The CDR3 is 15 residues long. Written as DNA, the CDR3 is TGTGCCAGCAGCCGGCCGGGACAGAGCACCCACGAGCAGTACTTC. This codes for CASSRPGQSTHEQYF.

This clonotype appeared many times. The chain combines TRBV2 with TRBJ1-1; unclear D gene. V lost 7 bases, J lost 7 bases, and 13 bases lay in between. The CDR3 sequence is 12 residues long. CDR1 is SNHLY and CDR2 is FYNNEI in the germline V gene. The CDR3 here is CASKGTPGEAFF. In DNA form, the CDR3 reads TGTGCCAGCAAGGGCACACCGGGTGAAGCTTTCTTT.

The table lists this clonotype with many counts. The chain couples TRBV6-5 to TRBJ2-5, with 9 bases fitting TRBD1. This CDR3 has 14 amino acids. CDR1 is MNHEY, CDR2 SVGAGI, per germline. J gave up 8 bases and V 0 bases, and 4 bases lay outside the gene matches. The CDR3 protein is CASSYSGQGLTQYF. In DNA form, the CDR3 reads TGTGCCAGCAGTTACTCGGGACAGGGATTAACCCAGTACTTC.

The sample holds many counts of this clonotype. This sequence joins TRBV10-3 and TRBJ2-7, with D possibly TRBD2 on 5 matching bases. Trimming took 5 bases from V and 6 from J, leaving 8 bases between them. The CDR3 extends over 11 amino acids. Germline CDR1 ENHRY, CDR2 SYGVKD. CDR3: CAISLEGEQYF. The CDR3, as DNA: TGTGCCATCAGTTTAGAGGGCGAGCAGTACTTC.

This clonotype was counted ten times or more. The chain combines TRBV7-8 with TRBJ1-5; 7 nucleotides agree with TRBD1. Germline V lookup: CDR1 SGHVS, CDR2 FQNEAQ. Germline trimming cut 2 bases from V and 3 bases from J; bases unmatched to any gene: 7. The CDR3 runs to 16 residues. The DNA for the CDR3 is TGTGCCAGCAGCTTATTTGCCAGGGGGAACAATCAGCCCCAGCATTTT. Amino acids: CASSLFARGNNQPQHF.

This clonotype was detected only a few times. The V call is TRBV4-1, the J call TRBJ1-5; D gene ambiguous. Trimming cost V 5 bases and J 2 bases, with 13 bases left between them. The germline gives CDR1 MGHRA, CDR2 YSYEKL. The CDR3 has 15 amino acids. Written as DNA, the CDR3 is TGCGCCAGCAGCTCCGGCTTTCTGGGCAATCAGCCCCAGCATTTT. Its protein is CASSSGFLGNQPQHF.

The CDR3 DNA sequence: TGTGCCAGCAGCTCTACCTCTAGCTTAAGAAACACCGGGGAGCTGTTTTTT. This encodes CASSSTSSLRNTGELFF. The V and J genes are TRBV12-3 or TRBV12-4 and TRBJ2-2; D perhaps matches TRBD2 (5 bases). This CDR3 contains 17 residues. The V end was cut by 6 bases, the J end by 2 bases, with 19 bases between.

This clonotype has a handful of counts. The chain uses TRBV5-1 and TRBJ2-2; TRBD1 aligns across 8 bases. The CDR3 has 16 amino acids. With V trimmed by 0 bases and J by 2 bases, 3 bases remained unmatched. Per germline, CDR1 SGHRS and CDR2 YFSETQ. DNA for the CDR3: TGCGCCAGCAGCTTGGAACAGGGGGTCAACACCGGGGAGCTGTTTTTT. Translated: CASSLEQGVNTGELFF.

This clonotype was recorded many times. The V and J genes are TRBV19 and TRBJ2-2, with 7 positions matching TRBD2. V dropped 6 bases and J dropped 6; count of bases not matched to a gene: 7. The CDR3 sequence is 14 residues long. Germline V gene lookup returns CDR1 LNHDA and CDR2 SQIVND (reference sequence). The CDR3 spells CASSPRGGAGELFF. For the CDR3, the DNA is TGTGCCAGTAGCCCCCGTGGGGGGGCCGGGGAGCTGTTTTTT.

As concerns this clonotype: No conserved phenylalanine or tryptophan is present at the end of the CDR3, so a read error is the likely explanation. The chain recombines TRBV30 with TRBJ2-5; TRBD1 aligns across 8 bases. CDR3 length equals 15 residues. V lost 5 bases, J lost 1 base, and 9 bases stayed unmatched. CDR1 is GTSNPN and CDR2 is SVGIG in the germline V gene (reference sequence). CDR3 DNA sequence: TGTGCCTGGTTTACCGGGACAGGCTTCCAAGAGACCCAGTACTAC. It specifies CAWFTGTGFQETQYY.

This clonotype was recorded many times. The genes are TRBV2 and TRBJ1-1, with D uncertain. In germline, CDR1 is SNHLY, CDR2 FYNNEI. The CDR3 is 11 residues long. Trimming pared 7 bases from V and 2 bases from J, leaving 5 bases between. CDR3 amino acids: CASTGNTEAFF. The CDR3 bases are TGTGCCAGCACGGGAAACACTGAAGCTTTCTTT.

This clonotype has ten or more counts. At one end the junction does not follow the germline gene, possibly because of a read error. The V call is TRBV5-1, the J call TRBJ2-5; D uncertain. The CDR3 extends over 13 amino acids. Germline CDR1 and CDR2: SGHRS and YFSETQ. This CDR3 is CASSFLGQETQYF. Written as DNA, the CDR3 is TGTGCCAGCAGTTTTCTGGGTCAAGAGACCCAGTACTTC. The complete variable domain, with remaining parts taken from reference TRBV5-1 and TRBJ2-5, reads KAGVTQTPRYLIKTRGQQVTLSCSPISGHRSVSWYQQTPGQGLQFLFEYFSETQRNKGNFPGRFSGRQFSNSRSEMNVSTLELGDSALYLCASSFLGQETQYFGPGTRLLVL.

There are many counts of this clonotype. This chain links TRBV7-9 with TRBJ1-5; no firm D call. Trimming took off 5 bases at V and 2 bases at J, with 10 bases between the two ends. This CDR3 contains 14 residues. Germline V lookup: CDR1 SEHNR, CDR2 FQNEAQ (reference sequence). DNA for the CDR3: TGTGCCAGCAGCCCTCCCATCGGCAATCAGCCCCAGCATTTT. It is translated as CASSPPIGNQPQHF. The variable domain in full, completed from reference TRBV7-9 and TRBJ1-5, reads DTGVSQNPRHKITKRGQNVTFRCDPISEHNRLYWYRQTLGQGPEFLTYFQNEAQLEKSRLLSDRFSAERPKGSFSTLEIQRTEQGDSAMYLCASSPPIGNQPQHFGDGTRLSIL.

The chain combines TRBV20-1 with TRBJ2-2; TRBD2 aligns across 12 bases. The CDR3 has 17 residues. Germline V gene sequence: CDR1 DFQATT, CDR2 SNEGSKA (reference sequence). V dropped 1 base and J dropped 5; count of bases not matched to a gene: 8. Here the CDR3 reads CSARAPSGGALTGELFF. As DNA, the CDR3 is TGCAGTGCTAGAGCCCCTAGCGGGGGGGCCTTGACCGGGGAGCTGTTTTTT.

Ten or more counts support this clonotype. The chain employs TRBV30 and TRBJ2-7; TRBD1 agrees at 8 bases. Trimming took 8 bases from V and 2 from J; bases not matched to a gene: 8. The length of the CDR3 is 13 residues. Germline CDR1 and CDR2: GTSNPN and SVGIG (reference sequence). CDR3 in DNA: TGTGCCGCTGACAGGGGAGACCCCTACGAGCAGTACTTC. Its translation is CAADRGDPYEQYF. The whole variable domain, filled in from reference TRBV30 and TRBJ2-7, reads SQTIHQWPATLVQPVGSPLSLECTVEGTSNPNLYWYRQAAGRGLQLLFYSVGIGQISSEVPQNLSASRPQDRQFILSSKKLLLSDSGFYLCAADRGDPYEQYFGPGTRLTVT.

This clonotype was picked up one time. The chain links TRBV19 to TRBJ1-5; 9 bases match TRBD1. This CDR3 comprises 15 residues. J gave up 7 bases and V 6 bases, and 10 bases lay outside the gene matches. Germline lookup yields CDR1 LNHDA and CDR2 SQIVND (reference sequence). DNA for the CDR3: TGTGCCAGTAGCTTGGGACAGGGTGAAAGCCAGCCCCAGCATTTT. As protein: CASSLGQGESQPQHF.

The sample holds a few counts of this clonotype. This rearrangement joins TRBV7-8 to TRBJ2-5, with D possibly matching TRBD2 (5 bases). CDR3 length: 14 residues. Germline CDR1 is SGHVS and CDR2 is FQNEAQ. Trimming took off 5 bases at V and 7 bases at J, with 17 bases between the two ends. The CDR3 DNA reads TGTGCCAGCAGCGCGAGAAGGGTCCGGGGGACCCAGTACTTC. Translation gives CASSARRVRGTQYF.

In this sample, this clonotype turned up many times. The V gene is TRBV27, the J gene TRBJ1-5; TRBD1 aligns across 9 bases. Trimming removed 2 bases from V and 6 bases from J; junction bases left unmatched: 5. CDR3 size: 15 residues. The V gene's germline CDR1 is MNHEY and CDR2 SMNVEV (reference sequence). For the CDR3, the DNA is TGTGCCAGCAGTTTAGGGACAGGGTCGGTTCAGCCCCAGCATTTT. It is translated as CASSLGTGSVQPQHF.

In this sample, this clonotype turned up many times. The chain couples TRBV12-3 or TRBV12-4 to TRBJ1-1; D unclear. The V and J ends lost 3 bases and 7 bases respectively, with 15 bases between them. The CDR3 extends over 14 amino acids. The CDR3 is CASSLVGSGIEAFF. The CDR3, as DNA: TGTGCCAGCAGTTTGGTGGGGTCGGGGATTGAAGCTTTCTTT.

The rearrangement joins TRBV15 to TRBJ1-2, with unresolved D. CDR3 length: 14 amino acids. V shed 0 bases and J shed 4 bases, with 9 bases lying between them. The germline V gene encodes CDR1 LNHNV and CDR2 YYDKDF (reference sequence). The DNA of the CDR3 is TGTGCCACCAGCAGAGACGGAGGGATCTATGGCTACACCTTC. Protein sequence: CATSRDGGIYGYTF.

V and J are TRBV3-1 and TRBJ1-2; D gene uncertain. Germline assignment: CDR1 LGHDT and CDR2 YNNKEL (reference sequence). V gave up 1 base and J gave up 0 bases, with 12 bases separating them. The CDR3 loop spans 16 amino acids. DNA for the CDR3: TGTGCCAGCAGCCAAGGTATTGGTGGTTCTAACTATGGCTACACCTTC. This codes for CASSQGIGGSNYGYTF. Full variable domain (outside the CDR3, taken from reference TRBV3-1 and TRBJ1-2): DTAVSQTPKYLVTQMGNDKSIKCEQNLGHDTMYWYKQDSKKFLKIMFSYNNKELIINETVPNRFSPKSPDKAHLNLHINSLELGDSAVYFCASSQGIGGSNYGYTFGSGTRLTVV.

This clonotype was detected ten times or more. This chain uses TRBV12-5 with TRBJ2-5; no clear D gene. CDR3 length: 12 residues. Trimming removed 4 bases at V and 13 bases at J, with 16 bases between. CDR1 LGHNT and CDR2 FRNRAP come from the germline V gene. The CDR3 region is CASGSRTTPAYF. The CDR3 DNA follows: TGTGCTAGTGGTTCTCGGACCACCCCCGCGTACTTC.

The sample holds many counts of this clonotype. The chain carries TRBV12-5 and TRBJ2-7, with a weak D call TRBD1 (6 bases). The V end was cut by 0 bases, the J end by 3 bases, with 12 bases between. The CDR3 sequence is 15 residues long. Germline V gives CDR1 LGHNT, CDR2 FRNRAP. As DNA, the CDR3 is TGTGCTAGTGGTTTGGTACAGGGCAGGCACTACGAGCAGTACTTC. Amino acid sequence: CASGLVQGRHYEQYF.

There are many counts of this clonotype. The chain couples TRBV6-2 or TRBV6-3 to TRBJ2-2; 8 bases match TRBD1. Trimming cost V 6 bases and J 2 bases; bases outside gene matches: 8. The germline V gene encodes CDR1 MNHEY and CDR2 SVGEGT. The CDR3 runs 16 residues. Here the CDR3 DNA reads TGTGCCAGCAGGCCCGGACAGGGAGGTAACACCGGGGAGCTGTTTTTT. This gives the protein CASRPGQGGNTGELFF.

The chain carries TRBV6-4 and TRBJ1-1, with a tentative D call TRBD1 (5 bases). The CDR3 length is 17 residues. The germline CDR1 and CDR2 sequences are MRHNA and SNTAGT. The ends were cut back, 6 bases at V and 2 bases at J, with 22 bases in the middle. The CDR3 coding sequence is TGTGCCAGCAGCCTCGGGGGGGGATGGGGCCAAAACACTGAAGCTTTCTTT. Amino acids: CASSLGGGWGQNTEAFF.

In this sample, this clonotype turned up many times. The chain recombines TRBV20-1 with TRBJ2-5; D is possibly TRBD2 (5 bases). Germline lookup yields CDR1 DFQATT and CDR2 SNEGSKA (reference sequence). The germline V and J ends were trimmed by 5 bases and 9 bases, with 22 bases remaining between them. The CDR3 consists of 14 residues. CDR3 sequence (DNA): TGCAGTGCTCGGTCGTTGGGAGTTCAGACGGCCCAGTACTTC. Its translation is CSARSLGVQTAQYF.

This clonotype was recorded many times. V and J are TRBV5-1 and TRBJ1-1; D uncertain. CDR3 length equals 14 residues. The ends were cut back, 4 bases at V and 3 bases at J, with 13 bases in the middle. CDR1 and CDR2 (germline): SGHRS, YFSETQ. The CDR3 sequence: CASSESVGYTEAFF. The CDR3 DNA sequence: TGCGCCAGCAGCGAGTCCGTCGGATACACTGAAGCTTTCTTT.